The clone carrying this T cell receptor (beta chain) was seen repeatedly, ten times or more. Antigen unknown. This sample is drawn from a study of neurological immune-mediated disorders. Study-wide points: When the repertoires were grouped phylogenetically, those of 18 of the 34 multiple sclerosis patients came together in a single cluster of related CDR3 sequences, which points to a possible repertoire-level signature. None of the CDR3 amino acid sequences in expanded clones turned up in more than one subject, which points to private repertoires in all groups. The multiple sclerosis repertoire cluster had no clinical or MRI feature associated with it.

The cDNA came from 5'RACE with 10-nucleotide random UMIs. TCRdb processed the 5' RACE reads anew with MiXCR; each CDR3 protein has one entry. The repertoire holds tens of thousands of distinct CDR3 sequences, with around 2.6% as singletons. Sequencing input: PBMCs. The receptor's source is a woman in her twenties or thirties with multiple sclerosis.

DNA for the CDR3: TGTGCCAGCAGGGCGTCGCGGAGTTTGGAGGAAGCTTTCTTT. Residues: CASRASRSLEEAFF. The genes are TRBV6-5 and TRBJ1-1; D is undetermined. Germline V lookup: CDR1 MNHEY, CDR2 SVGAGI. Trimming stripped 6 bases from V and 8 bases from J, with 19 bases between. CDR3 length: 14 residues.